The 5 T cell receptor beta chains presented below share a single source sample, sequenced in a study of glioma-infiltrating T cells after dendritic cell vaccination. Time point here: after dendritic cell vaccination, including at tumor progression/relapse. TCRdb keeps only in-frame clones here, not all; method: immunoSEQ multiplex PCR. The table has approximately 62,000 clones, about nine tenths seen once. The specimen comprised blood, sampled after dendritic cell vaccination. The source is a human donor with glioblastoma.

V usage is TRBV11-3 and J usage is TRBJ2-7, with 12 bases lining up with TRBD2. Germline CDR1 and CDR2: SGHNT and YENEEA. CDR3 size: 15 residues. The V segment lost 3 bases and the J segment 3 bases; nucleotides outside the gene matches: 3. The CDR3 protein is CASSLTSGGGYEQYF. The CDR3 DNA sequence: TGTGCCAGCAGCTTGACTAGCGGGGGCGGCTACGAGCAGTACTTC.

In this sample, this clone turned up once. The rearrangement joins TRBV30 to TRBJ2-2; weak D call: TRBD2 (7 bases). The germline V gene encodes CDR1 GTSNPN and CDR2 SVGIG (reference sequence). This CDR3 spans 13 amino acids. With 5 bases removed from V and 6 bases from J, the gap between germline ends came to 13 bases. CDR3 in amino acids: CAWGRGGAGELFF. The CDR3 nucleotides are TGTGCCTGGGGAAGGGGGGGTGCCGGGGAGCTGTTTTTT.

The chain employs TRBV6-5 and TRBJ2-5; 8 bases align to TRBD1. Germline V CDR1 and CDR2: MNHEY, SVGAGI. The CDR3 loop spans 13 amino acids. J was trimmed by 5 bases and V by 6 bases; bases with no gene match: 5. The DNA for the CDR3 is TGTGCCAGCAGCAGGACAGGGCAGGAGACCCAGTACTTC. Its protein product is CASSRTGQETQYF.

The table lists this clone with a count of one. This chain joins TRBV6-5 and TRBJ2-1, with TRBD2 as a possible D gene (5 bases). Per germline, CDR1 MNHEY and CDR2 SVGAGI. Between the trimmed V and J ends, which lost 4 bases and 6 bases, there was a span of 10 bases. The CDR3 has 13 residues. This CDR3 reads CASSSVGVNEQFF. DNA of the CDR3: TGTGCCAGCAGTTCAGTCGGGGTCAATGAGCAGTTCTTC.

The CDR3 DNA is TGTGCCAGCAGCCAAGATTGGGGGGGTAACTATGGCTACACCTTC. Translation gives CASSQDWGGNYGYTF. The chain employs TRBV14 and TRBJ1-2; D might be TRBD1 (5 bases). The V gene's germline CDR1 is SGHDN and CDR2 FVKESK. This CDR3 has 15 residues. V lost 0 bases and J 1 base, leaving 9 bases between the germline ends.